The 23 T cell receptor beta chains listed next were all sequenced from one sample in a study of cytomegalovirus exposure and HLA in healthy donors. PCR was performed using 60 Vbeta and 13 Jbeta primers. TCRdb's copy holds only in-frame clones and misses some; the assay was immunoSEQ multiplex PCR. The sample yields about 97,000 clones, 75% to 90% seen once. The source material was PBMCs. The receptors stem from a man in his forties or fifties in good health and CMV-seronegative.

This clone has just one count. The rearrangement joins TRBV25-1 to TRBJ2-1; 11 bases match TRBD2. The germline CDR1 and CDR2 sequences are MGHDK and SYGVNS. The ends lost 3 bases at V and 7 bases at J; junction bases unmatched: 5. This CDR3 is built from 15 residues. CDR3 DNA: TGTGCCAGCAGTGAGGGACTAGCGGAGTGGAATGAGCAGTTCTTC. This gives the protein CASSEGLAEWNEQFF.

This clone was found a few times. The chain combines TRBV7-2 with TRBJ1-2; 11 bases align to TRBD1. Germline CDR1 reads SGHTA; CDR2 reads FQGNSA. V shed 4 bases and J 8 bases; nucleotides not matched to a gene: 6. The CDR3 is 14 amino acids. CDR3 DNA sequence: TGTGCCAGCAGCTCAGGACAGGGGGCGCCCGGCTACACCTTC. It codes for CASSSGQGAPGYTF.

The chain is built from TRBV2 and TRBJ2-3, with TRBD2 matching 8 bases. From germline, CDR1 is SNHLY and CDR2 FYNNEI. V shed 3 bases and J 1 base; nucleotides not matched to a gene: 3. This CDR3 is 15 amino acids long. The CDR3 DNA is TGTGCCAGCAGTGATGCACTAGCGGGCACAGATACGCAGTATTTT. This gives the protein CASSDALAGTDTQYF.

This sequence joins TRBV2 and TRBJ2-7; tentatively, D is TRBD1 (6 bases). CDR3 size: 13 residues. The germline V gene encodes CDR1 SNHLY and CDR2 FYNNEI. V gave up 4 bases and J gave up 0 bases, with 7 bases separating them. The CDR3 bases are TGTGCCAGCAGTGGACAGGTCTCCTACGAGCAGTACTTC. Translated: CASSGQVSYEQYF.

The chain carries TRBV5-6 and TRBJ2-7; maybe TRBD1 (5 bases). CDR1 and CDR2 (germline): SGHDT, YYEEEE. This CDR3 region has 13 residues. Trimming pared 4 bases from V and 3 bases from J, leaving 11 bases between. CDR3 sequence reads: CASSLRAGYEQYF. CDR3 in DNA: TGTGCCAGCAGCCTCAGGGCTGGCTACGAGCAGTACTTC.

This clone turned up a few times. CDR3 in amino acids: CASSFKTGEDTDTQYF. The DNA of the CDR3 is TGTGCCAGCAGCTTTAAGACAGGGGAAGACACAGATACGCAGTATTTT. The chain is built from TRBV5-5 and TRBJ2-3; 8 bases are shared with TRBD1. Trimming removed 2 bases from V and 2 bases from J; junction bases left unmatched: 7. This CDR3 contains 16 residues. Looked up from germline, CDR1 is SGHKS and CDR2 is YYEKEE (reference sequence).

The chain recombines TRBV9 with TRBJ2-3, with D possibly matching TRBD2 (7 bases). The CDR3 runs to 15 residues. V lost 2 bases and J lost 3, with 13 bases in between. CDR1 is SGDLS and CDR2 is YYNGEE in the germline V gene. CDR3 DNA sequence: TGTGCCAGCAGCGTGGGGGGGGCTAGGACAGATACGCAGTATTTT. Encoded protein: CASSVGGARTDTQYF. Full variable domain (missing parts from reference TRBV9 and TRBJ2-3): DSGVTQTPKHLITATGQRVTLRCSPRSGDLSVYWYQQSLDQGLQFLIQYYNGEERAKGNILERFSAQQFPDLHSELNLSSLELGDSALYFCASSVGGARTDTQYFGPGTRLTVL.

Here the CDR3 reads CASSPGGHNVHGYTF. The CDR3 nucleotides are TGTGCCAGCTCACCTGGTGGACACAATGTCCATGGCTACACCTTC. The chain has TRBV18 and TRBJ1-2; weak D call: TRBD1 (5 bases). V lost 3 bases and J 6 bases, leaving 17 bases between the germline ends. This CDR3 is built from 15 residues. Germline CDR1 is KGHSH and CDR2 is LQKENI.

The genes are TRBV7-8 and TRBJ2-7, with 8 bases aligning to TRBD1. The V segment lost 4 bases and the J segment 10 bases; nucleotides outside the gene matches: 3. The CDR3 totals 11 residues. Germline CDR1 is SGHVS and CDR2 is FQNEAQ. The CDR3 loop is CASSSDRGQYF. The DNA of the CDR3 is TGTGCCAGCAGCTCAGACAGGGGACAGTACTTC.

The J gene is TRBJ2-7, the V gene TRBV27, with 8 bases identical to TRBD2. V dropped 3 bases and J dropped 4; count of bases not matched to a gene: 2. The CDR3 contains 13 residues. The germline V gene encodes CDR1 MNHEY and CDR2 SMNVEV (reference sequence). The CDR3: CASSFREGYEQYF. The CDR3 coding sequence is TGTGCCAGCAGTTTCCGGGAGGGATACGAGCAGTACTTC.

This clone appeared once. V usage is TRBV9 and J usage is TRBJ2-3, with D possibly matching TRBD2 (6 bases). The ends were cut back, 4 bases at V and 3 bases at J, with 18 bases in the middle. Per germline, CDR1 SGDLS and CDR2 YYNGEE. The CDR3 loop spans 16 amino acids. In DNA form, the CDR3 reads TGTGCCAGCAGCATCCTGGGGGGAGGTATGACAGATACGCAGTATTTT. This gives the protein CASSILGGGMTDTQYF.

The CDR3 region has the DNA TGTGCCATCAGTGAGTACAGCTCCTATGGCTACACCTTC. Its protein is CAISEYSSYGYTF. This rearrangement joins TRBV10-3 to TRBJ1-2; no firm D call. The ends were cut back, 1 base at V and 4 bases at J, with 7 bases in the middle. Germline V gene lookup returns CDR1 ENHRY and CDR2 SYGVKD. This CDR3 has 13 amino acids.

This clone was seen a single time. This sequence joins TRBV5-1 and TRBJ1-4, with D possibly being TRBD1 (5 bases). Germline-derived CDR1 and CDR2 are SGHRS and YFSETQ. This CDR3 is built from 16 residues. Trimming cost V 1 base and J 0 bases, with 10 bases left between them. CDR3 protein: CASSLWGGSTNEKLFF. For the CDR3, the DNA is TGCGCCAGCAGCTTGTGGGGGGGATCAACTAATGAAAAACTGTTTTTT.

V usage is TRBV5-1 and J usage is TRBJ2-7; TRBD2 agrees at 7 bases. The CDR3 runs 16 residues. Germline loops: CDR1 SGHRS, CDR2 YFSETQ. Unmatched junction bases numbered 10, after V lost 4 bases and J lost 0 bases. The CDR3 sequence: CASSPPARTSSYEQYF. The CDR3 bases are TGCGCCAGCAGCCCGCCGGCGAGGACTAGCTCCTACGAGCAGTACTTC.

The CDR3 coding sequence is TGCGCCAGCAGCTTTGACAGGAACACTGAAGCTTTCTTT. Residues: CASSFDRNTEAFF. The J gene is TRBJ1-1, the V gene TRBV5-1; D perhaps matches TRBD1 (5 bases). Germline V gene sequence: CDR1 SGHRS, CDR2 YFSETQ. Deletions cut 2 bases from V and 1 base from J, with 6 bases between. There are 13 residues in the CDR3.

This chain joins TRBV18 and TRBJ2-3; 7 bases line up with TRBD2. J was trimmed by 5 bases and V by 2 bases; bases with no gene match: 1. Per the germline V gene, CDR1 is KGHSH and CDR2 is LQKENI. The CDR3 runs 13 residues. The CDR3 DNA reads as TGTGCCAGCTCACCATTAGCGGGAGATACGCAGTATTTT. Translating it yields CASSPLAGDTQYF.

This clone was detected only a few times. The gene calls are TRBV7-9 and TRBJ2-7; D might be TRBD1 (5 bases). CDR3 length: 13 amino acids. V was cut by 5 bases and J by 2 bases, with 10 bases left in between. The germline V gene has CDR1 SEHNR and CDR2 FQNEAQ (reference sequence). CDR3 sequence: CASSPKGPYEQYF. For the CDR3, the DNA is TGTGCCAGCAGCCCCAAGGGGCCCTACGAGCAGTACTTC.

This chain uses TRBV7-3 with TRBJ1-1; TRBD1 is a possible D gene (5 bases). CDR1 and CDR2 from the germline V gene are SGHTA and FQGTGA. The CDR3 runs to 16 residues. V was trimmed by 4 bases and J by 0 bases, leaving 15 bases between them. CDR3 DNA: TGTGCCAGCAGCTCCAGGGTGGGCGGTATGAACACTGAAGCTTTCTTT. Translating it yields CASSSRVGGMNTEAFF.

This clone was counted only a few times. V gene TRBV6-1 combines with J gene TRBJ2-3; unclear D gene. Germline lookup yields CDR1 MNHNS and CDR2 SASEGT. This CDR3 spans 14 amino acids. V dropped 0 bases and J dropped 2 bases, with 6 bases sitting between them. The CDR3 spells CASSEALFTDTQYF. The CDR3 bases are TGTGCCAGCAGTGAAGCACTCTTCACAGATACGCAGTATTTT.

This chain uses TRBV18 with TRBJ2-6; D possibly corresponds to TRBD1 (5 bases). Germline V gene lookup returns CDR1 KGHSH and CDR2 LQKENI. Trimming removed 1 base from V and 2 bases from J, with 15 bases in between. This CDR3 has 18 amino acids. DNA for the CDR3: TGTGCCAGCTCACCACGGGAACCCAGGGTAGCTGGGGCCAACGTCCTGACTTTC. Its translation is CASSPREPRVAGANVLTF.

V usage is TRBV5-6 and J usage is TRBJ1-2, with a weak D call TRBD1 (5 bases). V was cut by 2 bases and J by 8 bases, with 19 bases left in between. The CDR3 contains 15 residues. Per the germline V gene, CDR1 is SGHDT and CDR2 is YYEEEE. The CDR3 DNA sequence: TGTGCCAGCAGCTTCTTGACAGCTACTAGCATGGGCTACACCTTC. It encodes CASSFLTATSMGYTF.

The V call is TRBV5-1, the J call TRBJ2-5; D might be TRBD1 (6 bases). The CDR3 covers 14 residues. Trimming took off 1 base at V and 7 bases at J, with 14 bases between the two ends. The germline CDR1 and CDR2 sequences are SGHRS and YFSETQ. CDR3 sequence: CASSLQGGQGTQYF. DNA for the CDR3: TGCGCCAGCAGCTTGCAAGGGGGTCAGGGGACCCAGTACTTC.

The chain combines TRBV6-1 with TRBJ1-3; no reliable D call. CDR3 length equals 16 residues. V was shortened by 0 bases and J by 0 bases, with 9 bases between the two germline ends. Germline-derived CDR1 and CDR2 are MNHNS and SASEGT. Written as DNA, the CDR3 is TGTGCCAGCAGTGAAGCAGCCCCGAGCTCTGGAAACACCATATATTTT. This sequence encodes CASSEAAPSSGNTIYF.